This entry describes one T cell receptor (beta chain). The antigen remains undetermined. This sample is part of a study of regulatory T cells in long-lasting Graves disease. General observations from the study: TCR diversity in persistent Graves' patients was below that of newly diagnosed ones. Persistent disease was characterized by preferential usage of TRBV28, TRBJ1-2 and TRBJ2-5. Those with persistent disease had in common more public clonotypes (around 2,700) than new patients (approximately 920).

Time point noted: newly diagnosed GD, antithyroid drugs for less than 3 months. Making the TCR library involved RNA that had been extracted from PBMCs. This CDR3 has 15 amino acids. V lost 5 bases to trimming and J lost 7 bases; unmatched junction nucleotides: 10. Germline V gene sequence: CDR1 DFQATT, CDR2 SNEGSKA (reference sequence). CDR3-region Arm-PCR and iRepertoire HTBI primers produced the TCR beta libraries. One entry per CDR3 protein, called by TCRdb with MiXCR from the multiplex PCR reads. The top ten hold over 7% of the sample, which has around 500,000 distinct CDR3 sequences, around 12% seen once. The same data also went into a second study, on T cells in Graves' hyperthyroidism and ophthalmopathy. That paper adds: HTBI primers were the set used in a first-round RT-PCR of the TCR CDR3.

J is TRBJ2-1 and V is TRBV20-1, with TRBD2 identical over 11 bases. This material consisted of peripheral blood mononuclear cells (PBMCs), taken at new diagnosis, from a patient treated with antithyroid drugs. This TCR derives from a woman in her 30s with Graves disease. The CDR3: CSAGITSGRFNEQFF. The CDR3 DNA follows: TGCAGTGCTGGAATAACTAGCGGGAGATTTAATGAGCAGTTCTTC.